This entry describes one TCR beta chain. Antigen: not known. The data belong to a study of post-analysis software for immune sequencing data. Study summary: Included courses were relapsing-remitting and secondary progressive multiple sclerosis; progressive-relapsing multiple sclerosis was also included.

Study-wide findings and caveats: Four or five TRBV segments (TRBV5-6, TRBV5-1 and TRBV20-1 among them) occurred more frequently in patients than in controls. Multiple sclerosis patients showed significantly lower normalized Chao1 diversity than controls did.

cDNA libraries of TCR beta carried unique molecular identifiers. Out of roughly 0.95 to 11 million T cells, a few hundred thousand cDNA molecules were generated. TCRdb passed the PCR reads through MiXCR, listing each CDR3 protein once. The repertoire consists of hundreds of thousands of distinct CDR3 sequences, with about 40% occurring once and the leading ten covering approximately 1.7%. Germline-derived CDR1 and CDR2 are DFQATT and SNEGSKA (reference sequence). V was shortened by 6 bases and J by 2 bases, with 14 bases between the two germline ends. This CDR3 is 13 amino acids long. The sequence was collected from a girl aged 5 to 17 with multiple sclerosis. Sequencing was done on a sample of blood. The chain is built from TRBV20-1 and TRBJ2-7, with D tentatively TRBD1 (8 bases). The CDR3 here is CSASTGGAYEQYF. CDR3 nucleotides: TGCAGTGCGTCTACAGGGGGGGCCTACGAGCAGTACTTC.